This T cell receptor (beta chain) originates from a study of prognosis after radiotherapy for stage I lung cancer. CDR3 length equals 15 residues. J was trimmed by 3 bases and V by 5 bases; bases with no gene match: 8. The germline CDR1 and CDR2 sequences are MDHEN and SYDVKM. Whole-study results and caveats: There were reportedly differences in TRBV and TRBJ gene usage between patients with and without metastases. In patients receiving stereotactic body radiation therapy, unique TCR clone counts fell afterward, median approximately 9,100 versus 7,200.

There were no patients with prior chemotherapy, radiotherapy or other malignancies, and all were node-negative on CT and PET/CT. Regarding this clonotype: Its specificity is unknown.

TCR beta CDR3 amplification from genomic DNA was performed by two-round multiplex PCR. Primers specific to each TRBV and TRBJ gene were used in first-round PCR. In TCRdb, the multiplex PCR reads were re-called with MiXCR into one record per CDR3 protein. The repertoire has fewer than 15,000 distinct CDR3 sequences, 43% of them found once; the top ten carry 40%. The material was PBMCs, obtained before or after stereotactic body radiation therapy (not recorded which). The gene calls are TRBV28 and TRBJ2-3; 7 nucleotides agree with TRBD2. The clonotype originates from a donor aged 50 or older with non-small cell lung cancer. DNA of the CDR3: TGTGCCAGCAGTCCTCCTAGCGGATTAACAGATACGCAGTATTTT. Translation: CASSPPSGLTDTQYF.